This note documents a single TCR beta chain sequence. This record belongs to a study of CD8 T cells in Susac syndrome. As for the study in general: When blood was drawn, patients with Susac syndrome were on intravenous immunoglobulin alone, on corticosteroids, or therapy-naive.

This CDR3 comprises 15 residues. CDR1 SGHTA and CDR2 FQGNSA come from the germline V gene. The J segment lost 5 bases and the V segment lost 5 bases, leaving 11 bases of the junction unmatched. Negative magnetic isolation gave CD8+ and CD4+ cells; FACS enriched CD8+ TEMRA. RNA in amounts of roughly 0.5 to 1 ug was reverse transcribed with random hexamers. An immunoSEQ multiplex PCR generated amplified TCR beta CDR3 products spanning 54 Vbeta and 13 Jbeta. In TCRdb, the immunoSEQ multiplex PCR reads were re-called with MiXCR into one record per CDR3 protein. The profile shows about 120,000 distinct CDR3 sequences, 96% of them singletons.

Sequencing was done on a sample of CD4+ T cells from PBMCs. This clonotype was obtained from a human donor with Susac syndrome. The V and J genes are TRBV7-2 and TRBJ2-7; 8 positions match TRBD1. CDR3 sequence reads: CASSHPDRARDEQYF. The CDR3 nucleotides read TGTGCCAGCAGCCACCCGGACAGGGCGAGGGACGAGCAGTACTTC.